There are many counts of the clone carrying this T cell receptor (beta chain). In building TCR beta libraries, iRepertoire HTBI primers were used together with Arm-PCR of CDR3 regions. TCRdb ran MiXCR on the multiplex PCR reads and lists one entry per CDR3 protein. The table shows 500,000 or so distinct CDR3 sequences, with 16% occurring only once. These data are taken from a study of regulatory T cells in long-lasting Graves disease. The germline gives CDR1 GTSNPN, CDR2 SVGIG (reference sequence). The V segment lost 2 bases and the J segment 1 base; nucleotides outside the gene matches: 5. The CDR3 has 16 residues. Specified time point: newly diagnosed GD, antithyroid drugs for less than 3 months. From PBMCs, RNA was extracted and then used to make the TCR library. The same data also contributed to another study, on T cells in Graves' hyperthyroidism and ophthalmopathy. That source reports: Newly diagnosed hyperthyroidism patients aged 18 to 65 years had disease lasting under 2 months. Onset of ophthalmopathy came a median approximately 6.9 months after the model predicted it.

This specimen consisted of peripheral blood mononuclear cells (PBMCs), obtained at new diagnosis, from a patient treated with antithyroid drugs. The source is a woman aged 35 to 60 with Graves disease. The gene calls are TRBV30 and TRBJ2-6; 7 nucleotides line up with TRBD2. The DNA of the CDR3 is TGTGCCTGGAGTTGGCGGGGAGGGTCTGGGGCCAACGTCCTGACTTTC. Its translation is CAWSWRGGSGANVLTF.